The subject of this entry is one T cell receptor (beta chain). The data are from a study of blood T cell repertoires in COVID-19. Using immunoSEQ multiplex PCR, the repertoire was profiled, and TCRdb retains in-frame clones only, with some absent. The repertoire holds 110,000 or so clones, approximately 91% seen once, with 8.4% in the top ten. Trimming shortened V by 0 bases and J by 4 bases, and 15 bases separated the two germline ends. Germline lookup yields CDR1 LGHNA and CDR2 YSLEER. The CDR3 totals 16 residues. The source is a woman in her 70s who had recovered from COVID-19. The V call is TRBV4-3, the J call TRBJ1-2; maybe TRBD1 (5 bases). The sequenced material came from peripheral blood. CDR3 nucleotide sequence: TGCGCCAGCAGCCAAGATAGGGGCGCGGTTCCCTATGGCTACACCTTC. Translating gives CASSQDRGAVPYGYTF.